Included here is one T cell receptor (beta chain) sequence, with context. As yet, its antigen is unknown. This entry belongs to a study of cytomegalovirus exposure and HLA in healthy donors. Broader study findings: Later analysis showed most CMV-associated TCR beta chains appearing HLA-restricted.

This CDR3 is 14 amino acids long. The germline gives CDR1 SGHNT, CDR2 YENEEA. The V and J ends lost 2 bases and 0 bases respectively, with 6 bases between them. Each donor was healthy, and each was a bone marrow donor. The PCR made use of 60 Vbeta and 13 Jbeta primers. Assay: immunoSEQ multiplex PCR; the TCRdb copy retains only in-frame clones and omits some. The data show approximately 80,000 clones, around 66% seen once. The receptor was derived from a woman aged 40-49 years in good health and CMV-seropositive. What was sequenced was PBMCs. The chain has TRBV11-3 and TRBJ2-3; D remains ambiguous. CDR3: CASSLSLSTDTQYF. The CDR3, as DNA: TGTGCCAGCAGCTTATCCCTCAGCACAGATACGCAGTATTTT.